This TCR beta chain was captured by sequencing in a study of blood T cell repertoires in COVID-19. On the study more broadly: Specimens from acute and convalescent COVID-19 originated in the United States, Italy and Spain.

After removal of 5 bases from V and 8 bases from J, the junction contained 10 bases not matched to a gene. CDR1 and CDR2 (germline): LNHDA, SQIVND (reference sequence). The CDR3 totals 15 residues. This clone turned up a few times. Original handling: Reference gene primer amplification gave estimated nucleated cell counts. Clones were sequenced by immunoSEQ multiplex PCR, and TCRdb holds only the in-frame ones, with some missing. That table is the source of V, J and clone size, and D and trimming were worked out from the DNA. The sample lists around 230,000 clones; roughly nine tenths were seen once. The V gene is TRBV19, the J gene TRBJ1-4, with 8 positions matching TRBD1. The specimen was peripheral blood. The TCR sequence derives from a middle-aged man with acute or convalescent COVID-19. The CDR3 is CASSPPGTGSEKLFF. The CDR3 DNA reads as TGTGCCAGTAGTCCACCCGGGACAGGTTCGGAAAAACTGTTTTTT.